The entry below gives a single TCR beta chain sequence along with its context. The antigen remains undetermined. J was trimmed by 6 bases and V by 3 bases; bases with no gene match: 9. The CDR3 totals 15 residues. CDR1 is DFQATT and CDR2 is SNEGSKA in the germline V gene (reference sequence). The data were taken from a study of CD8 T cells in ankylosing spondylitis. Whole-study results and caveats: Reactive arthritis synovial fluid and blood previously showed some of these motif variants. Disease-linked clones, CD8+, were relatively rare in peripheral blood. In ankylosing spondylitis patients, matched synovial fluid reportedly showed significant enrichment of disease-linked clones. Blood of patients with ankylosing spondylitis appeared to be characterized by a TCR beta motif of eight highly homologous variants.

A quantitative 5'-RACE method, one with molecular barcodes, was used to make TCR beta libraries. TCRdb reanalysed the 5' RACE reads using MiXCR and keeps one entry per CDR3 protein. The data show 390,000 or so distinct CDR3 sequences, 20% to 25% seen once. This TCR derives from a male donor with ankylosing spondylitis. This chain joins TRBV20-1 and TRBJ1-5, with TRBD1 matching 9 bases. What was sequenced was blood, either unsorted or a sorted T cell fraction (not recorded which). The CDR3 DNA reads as TGCAGTGCTAGCCGGGCGACAGGGGGTCGTCAGCCCCAGCATTTT. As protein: CSASRATGGRQPQHF.